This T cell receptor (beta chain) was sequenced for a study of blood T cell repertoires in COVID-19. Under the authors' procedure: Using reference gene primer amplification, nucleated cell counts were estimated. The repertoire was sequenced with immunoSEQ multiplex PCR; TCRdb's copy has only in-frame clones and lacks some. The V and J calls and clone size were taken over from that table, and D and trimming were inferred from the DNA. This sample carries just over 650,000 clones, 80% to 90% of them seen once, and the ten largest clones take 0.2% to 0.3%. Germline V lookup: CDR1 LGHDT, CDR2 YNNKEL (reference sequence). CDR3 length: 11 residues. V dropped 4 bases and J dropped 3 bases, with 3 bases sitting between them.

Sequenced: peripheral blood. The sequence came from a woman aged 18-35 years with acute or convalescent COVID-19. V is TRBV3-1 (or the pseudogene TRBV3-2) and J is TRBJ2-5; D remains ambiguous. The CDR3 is CASSLKETQYF. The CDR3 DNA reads TGTGCCAGCAGCCTTAAAGAGACCCAGTACTTC.